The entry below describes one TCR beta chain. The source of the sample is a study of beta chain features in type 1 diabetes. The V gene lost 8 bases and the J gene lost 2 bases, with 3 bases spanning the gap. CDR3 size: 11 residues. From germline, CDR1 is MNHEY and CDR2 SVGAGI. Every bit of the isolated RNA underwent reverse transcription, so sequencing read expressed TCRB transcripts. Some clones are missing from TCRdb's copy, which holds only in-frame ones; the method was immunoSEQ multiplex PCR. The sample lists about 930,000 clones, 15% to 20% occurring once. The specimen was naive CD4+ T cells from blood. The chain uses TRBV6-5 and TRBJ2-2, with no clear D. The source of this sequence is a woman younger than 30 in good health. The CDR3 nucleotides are TGTGCCAGCGGAAACACCGGGGAGCTGTTTTTT. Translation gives CASGNTGELFF.